This TCR beta chain was sequenced for a study of patients and donors after allogeneic stem cell transplantation. TCRdb ran MiXCR on the RT-PCR reads and lists one entry per CDR3 protein. There are 98,000 or so distinct CDR3 sequences in the sample; around 33% occur only once, and around 30% lies in the top ten. The CDR3 has 17 residues. Per the germline V gene, CDR1 is SGHAT and CDR2 is FQNNGV. Trimming cost V 0 bases and J 8 bases; bases outside gene matches: 11. The TCR originated in a human donor who was either an allogeneic HSCT recipient or a stem cell or donor lymphocyte infusion donor (not recorded which). It is not recorded whose cells these are; they may come from a transplant donor. The specimen sequenced was blood, either unsorted or a sorted T cell fraction (not recorded which). V usage is TRBV11-2 and J usage is TRBJ2-1, with 9 bases identical to TRBD2. CDR3 sequence: CASSLDWRIAGVYEQFF. Written as DNA, the CDR3 is TGTGCCAGCAGCTTAGATTGGAGGATAGCGGGAGTATATGAGCAGTTCTTC.